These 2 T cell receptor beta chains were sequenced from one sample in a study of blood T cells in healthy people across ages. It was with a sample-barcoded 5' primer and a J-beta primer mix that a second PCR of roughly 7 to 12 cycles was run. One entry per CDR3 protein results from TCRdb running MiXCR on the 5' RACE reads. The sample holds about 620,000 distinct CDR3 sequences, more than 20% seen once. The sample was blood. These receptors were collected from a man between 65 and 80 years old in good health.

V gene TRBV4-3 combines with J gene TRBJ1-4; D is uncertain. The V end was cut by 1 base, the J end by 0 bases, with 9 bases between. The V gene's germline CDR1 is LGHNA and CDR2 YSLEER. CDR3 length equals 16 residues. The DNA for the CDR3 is TGCGCCAGCAGCCAAGCTTCGTTTGCAACTAATGAAAAACTGTTTTTT. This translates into CASSQASFATNEKLFF.

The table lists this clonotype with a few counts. As DNA, the CDR3 is TGTGCCAGCATTTTCAGCGGGAGTAGATCCTACGAGCAGTACTTC. This translates into CASIFSGSRSYEQYF. The chain uses TRBV28 and TRBJ2-1, with 8 bases that match TRBD2. TRBJ2-7 matches the DNA end more closely, so the J call is doubtful. The germline V gene encodes CDR1 MDHEN and CDR2 SYDVKM. CDR3 length: 15 amino acids.